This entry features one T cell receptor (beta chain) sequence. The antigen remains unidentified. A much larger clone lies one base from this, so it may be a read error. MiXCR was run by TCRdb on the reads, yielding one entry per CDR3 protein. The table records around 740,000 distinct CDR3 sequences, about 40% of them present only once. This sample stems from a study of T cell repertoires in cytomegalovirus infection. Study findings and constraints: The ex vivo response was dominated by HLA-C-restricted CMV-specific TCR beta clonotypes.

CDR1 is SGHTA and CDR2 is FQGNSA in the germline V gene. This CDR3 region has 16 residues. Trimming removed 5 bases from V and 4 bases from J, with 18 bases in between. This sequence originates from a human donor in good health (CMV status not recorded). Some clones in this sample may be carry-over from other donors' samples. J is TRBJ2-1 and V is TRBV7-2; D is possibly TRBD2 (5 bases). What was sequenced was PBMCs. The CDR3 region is CASSQRWTGGYNEQFF. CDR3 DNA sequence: TGTGCCAGCAGCCAGCGCTGGACTGGCGGTTACAATGAGCAGTTCTTC. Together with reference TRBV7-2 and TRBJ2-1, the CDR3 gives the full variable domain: GAGVSQSPSNKVTEKGKDVELRCDPISGHTALYWYRQSLGQGLEFLIYFQGNSAPDKSGLPSDRFSAERTGGSVSTLTIQRTQQEDSAVYLCASSQRWTGGYNEQFFGPGTRLTVL.